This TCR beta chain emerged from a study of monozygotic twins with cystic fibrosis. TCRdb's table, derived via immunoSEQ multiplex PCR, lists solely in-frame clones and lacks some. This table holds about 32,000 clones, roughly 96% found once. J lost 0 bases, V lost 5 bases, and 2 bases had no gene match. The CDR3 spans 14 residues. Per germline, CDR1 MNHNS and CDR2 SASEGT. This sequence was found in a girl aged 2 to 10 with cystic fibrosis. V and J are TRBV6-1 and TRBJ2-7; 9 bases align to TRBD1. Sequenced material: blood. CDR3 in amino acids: CASSRDRASYEQYF. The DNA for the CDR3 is TGTGCCAGCAGTCGGGACAGGGCCTCCTACGAGCAGTACTTC.